A selection of T cell receptor beta chains follows, all from one sample in a study of blood T cell repertoires in COVID-19. Method: immunoSEQ multiplex PCR; TCRdb's copy keeps in-frame clones and lacks some. The data hold 100,000 or so clones, with 88% observed a single time. Material for sequencing was peripheral blood. The receptors stem from a woman aged 60-75 years with acute or convalescent COVID-19. CDR3s include the opening cysteine and the closing phenylalanine or tryptophan. A D gene is named only where the DNA matches it firmly. Only some rows state a clone size, as once, few, many or a class for expanded clones.

>-|TRBJ2-3|TRBV5-1|-
TGCGCCAGCAGCTTGGAGAGAACCACAGATACGCAGTATTTT
CASSLERTTDTQYF
>-|TRBJ2-1|TRBV28|-
TGTGCCAGCAGATTGGACTCCGGGACACCCGCCTACAATGAGCAGTTCTTC
CASRLDSGTPAYNEQFF
>TRBD1|TRBJ1-1|TRBV5-1|-
TGCGCCAGCAGCTTTGAACGGACAGGCCATGTCGGCACTGAAGCTTTCTTT
CASSFERTGHVGTEAFF
>-|TRBJ1-1|TRBV11-1|once
TGTGCCAGCAGCCCAACTAGGAACACTGAAGCTTTCTTT
CASSPTRNTEAFF
>TRBD1|TRBJ1-6|TRBV7-9|once
TGTGCCAGCAGCGACCCGGGACAGGCAGTGCCCCTCCACTTT
CASSDPGQAVPLHF
>-|TRBJ2-3|TRBV5-4|-
TGTGCCAGCAGCTTGGTAGGGGCAGATACGCAGTATTTT
CASSLVGADTQYF
>TRBD2|TRBJ2-7|TRBV27|-
TGTGCCAGCAGTCCTCTAGCGGGAGAGTACTACGAGCAGTACTTC
CASSPLAGEYYEQYF
>TRBD1|TRBJ1-2|TRBV28|-
TGTGCCAGCAGTTTTTTCCCCCCCCGGACAGGGAAGAGTGGCTACACCTTC
CASSFFPPRTGKSGYTF
>TRBD1|TRBJ1-3|TRBV4-1|-
TGCGCCAGCAGCCAAGATACAGGGGGAGGTAACACCATATATTTT
CASSQDTGGGNTIYF
>-|TRBJ2-7|TRBV5-1|-
TGCGCCAGCAGCTTGGACGGGAGAGGCTACGAGCAGTACTTC
CASSLDGRGYEQYF
>-|TRBJ2-7|TRBV9|-
TGTGCCAGCAGCTCCGGACTAGGGGGGTACGAGCAGTACTTC
CASSSGLGGYEQYF
>-|TRBJ1-6|TRBV5-1|-
TGCGCCAGCAGCTTGGAGGGGGGGCCCTCACCCCTCCACTTT
CASSLEGGPSPLHF
>-|TRBJ1-3|TRBV2|-
TGTGCCAGCAGCTTCGACAGCAACTCTGGAAACACCATATATTTT
CASSFDSNSGNTIYF
>TRBD1|TRBJ2-7|TRBV30|-
TGTGCCTGGCACCCCTCCCCCACCGGGACAGGGATCACCTACGAGCAGTACTTC
CAWHPSPTGTGITYEQYF
>-|TRBJ1-5|TRBV12-5|-
TGTGCTAGTGGGCCAGGGAATCAGCCCCAGCATTTT
CASGPGNQPQHF
>TRBD2|TRBJ2-3|TRBV27|-
TGTGCCAGCAGTCCTGGACTAGCGGGAGCAGATACGCAGTATTTT
CASSPGLAGADTQYF
>TRBD1|TRBJ1-1|TRBV3-1/TRBV3-2|-
TGTGCCAGCAGCGTACAGGGGAGCCCCCTTGAAGCTTTCTTT
CASSVQGSPLEAFF
>-|TRBJ1-1|TRBV24-1|-
TGTGCCACCAGTGATTCGGGGAGGGGAGCTTTCTTT
CATSDSGRGAFF
>TRBD2|TRBJ2-1|TRBV3-1/TRBV3-2|-
TGTGCCAGCAGCCCGGGGACTACCTCCAATGAGCAGTTCTTC
CASSPGTTSNEQFF
>TRBD1|TRBJ1-2|TRBV24-1|-
TGTGCCACCAGTGATTCGGACAGGGGAAGGGCCTCTGGCTACACCTTC
CATSDSDRGRASGYTF
>TRBD1|TRBJ1-1|TRBV16|few
TGTGCCAGCAGCTCCGGGACAGGGAGGCCTGAAGCTTTCTTT
CASSSGTGRPEAFF
>-|TRBJ2-5|TRBV29-1|-
TGCAGCCTTTCCCAGGGAGGAGGAGAGACCCAGTACTTC
CSLSQGGGETQYF
>-|TRBJ1-6|TRBV30|-
TGTGCCTGGAGTGCCCGGGGGGGCCCAGGGTCACCCCTCCACTTT
CAWSARGGPGSPLHF
>TRBD1|TRBJ1-3|TRBV6-6|once
TGTGCCAGCAGTTACAGGACAGGCGGACGAGGAAACACCATATATTTT
CASSYRTGGRGNTIYF
>-|TRBJ2-7|TRBV5-1|-
TGCGCCAGCAGCGAGACTATGAACAACGAGCAGTACTTC
CASSETMNNEQYF
>-|TRBJ1-5|TRBV15|-
TGTGCCACCAGCCTAAGGGAGAAGAATCAGCCCCAGCATTTT
CATSLREKNQPQHF
>TRBD2|TRBJ2-3|TRBV28|once
TGTGCCAGCAGCCCCGGGTGGAGGACTAGCGGGAGCCATACGCAGTATTTT
CASSPGWRTSGSHTQYF
>-|TRBJ1-4|TRBV9|-
TGTGCCAGCAGCGTAGGCGGGGCACTTGCAACTAATGAAAAACTGTTTTTT
CASSVGGALATNEKLFF
>TRBD1|TRBJ1-5|TRBV30|-
TGTGCCTGGCCTACAGGGGCCGGCGATCAGCCCCAGCATTTT
CAWPTGAGDQPQHF
>-|TRBJ1-5|TRBV28|-
TGTGCCAGCAGTTTAGGGGGGCAGCCCCAGCATTTT
CASSLGGQPQHF
>TRBD2|TRBJ2-2|TRBV2|-
TGTGCCAGCAGTGAAGCGCAAACGGGAGGGCCGGACGGGGAGCTGTTTTTT
CASSEAQTGGPDGELFF
>TRBD1|TRBJ1-3|TRBV4-2|-
TGTGCCAGCAGCCAAGAGGACGGAACAGGGGCCTTTAGCTCTGGAAACACCATATATTTT
CASSQEDGTGAFSSGNTIYF
>-|TRBJ2-3|TRBV3-1/TRBV3-2|-
TGTGCCAGCAGCGCCCTTAGGGGAGATACGCAGTATTTT
CASSALRGDTQYF
>TRBD2|TRBJ2-6|TRBV10-2|few
TGCGCCAGCGGGGGACTAGCGGGAGGTTTCTCTGGGGCCAACGTCCTGACTTTC
CASGGLAGGFSGANVLTF
>TRBD2|TRBJ2-5|TRBV6-1|-
TGTGCCAGCAGTGAAGTTTTCTCAGGACTAGCGGGGTCTGAGACCCAGTACTTC
CASSEVFSGLAGSETQYF
>TRBD2|TRBJ2-5|TRBV6-5|-
TGTGCCAGCAGACTAGCGGAAGAGACCCAGTACTTC
CASRLAEETQYF
>-|TRBJ2-6|TRBV7-2|-
TGTGCCAGCAGCATCGTTGGCGGGATGGGCGGGGCCAACGTCCTGACTTTC
CASSIVGGMGGANVLTF
>TRBD1|TRBJ1-3|TRBV5-1|-
TGCGCCAGCAAACCCTTGGGACAGGGGTACGGAAACACCATATATTTT
CASKPLGQGYGNTIYF